This T cell receptor beta chain stems from a study of breast tumors, draining lymph nodes, adjacent tissues. Broader study findings: Luminal-like breast cancer showed significantly greater tumor-nontumor repertoire similarity than basal-like breast cancer did. Tumor TCR diversity was below lymph nodes but above nontumor tissue. Findings are consistent with lymph node origin and intratumoral expansion of most tumor T cells. The lymph node origin of tumor T cells was framed as consistent with a hypothesis, not demonstrated.

This clonotype showed up many times. Its antigen is unidentified. TCRdb passed the multiplex PCR reads through MiXCR, listing each CDR3 protein once. The table has under 250,000 distinct CDR3 sequences, about 34% seen once. The lymph nodes were axillary draining lymph nodes from breast cancer patients. Specimen: axillary lymph node tissue. The sequence was collected from a female donor with breast cancer. Some clones in this sample may be carry-over from other donors' samples.

The CDR3 DNA reads as TGTGCCAGCAGCTCATCACTCACACAATACGAGCAGTACTTC. Its protein product is CASSSSLTQYEQYF. This chain links TRBV7-2 with TRBJ2-7; D uncertain. The germline V gene encodes CDR1 SGHTA and CDR2 FQGNSA. The CDR3 is 14 residues long. V was trimmed by 4 bases and J by 4 bases, leaving 14 bases between them.